The rows below give T cell receptor beta chains drawn from one sample of a study of cytomegalovirus exposure and HLA in healthy donors. Libraries were prepared by immunoSEQ multiplex PCR; TCRdb keeps only in-frame clonotypes and omits some of them. The data contain approximately 72,000 clones, around 70% of them singletons. Input material: PBMCs. These receptors originate from a man aged 35 to 55 in good health and CMV-seropositive. Both conserved end residues are part of each CDR3. D genes are given only for firm matches. Rows may omit the clone size; those that give it use once, few, many or a size class.

cdr3_aa: CASSYGWGGGYEQYF; cdr3_nt: TGTGCCAGCAGTTACGGTTGGGGGGGCGGGTACGAGCAGTACTTC; v_call: TRBV6-5; d_call: NA; clone_size: NA; j_call: TRBJ2-7
cdr3_aa: CASSLDTTYEQYF; cdr3_nt: TGTGCCAGCAGCTTAGACACTACCTACGAGCAGTACTTC; v_call: TRBV11-3; d_call: NA; clone_size: NA; j_call: TRBJ2-7
cdr3_aa: CASSLGRANEKLFF; cdr3_nt: TGTGCCAGCAGCTTAGGACGGGCTAATGAAAAACTGTTTTTT; v_call: TRBV7-2; d_call: NA; clone_size: NA; j_call: TRBJ1-4
cdr3_aa: CAARAGNQPQHF; cdr3_nt: TGTGCTGCCCGGGCGGGGAATCAGCCCCAGCATTTT; v_call: TRBV28; d_call: NA; clone_size: few; j_call: TRBJ1-5
cdr3_aa: CASSYSFSVKTQYF; cdr3_nt: TGTGCCAGCAGTTACTCGTTCAGTGTCAAGACCCAGTACTTC; v_call: TRBV6-5; d_call: NA; clone_size: NA; j_call: TRBJ2-5
cdr3_aa: CASMETSGQRNSPLHF; cdr3_nt: TGTGCCAGTATGGAAACCTCGGGACAGCGAAATTCACCCCTCCACTTT; v_call: TRBV19; d_call: TRBD1; clone_size: NA; j_call: TRBJ1-6
cdr3_aa: CASSPTGLNTGELFF; cdr3_nt: TGTGCCAGCAGCCCGACAGGGTTGAACACCGGGGAGCTGTTTTTT; v_call: TRBV7-2; d_call: TRBD1; clone_size: NA; j_call: TRBJ2-2
cdr3_aa: CSVGGSTVGNGYTF; cdr3_nt: TGCAGCGTTGGGGGTAGTACTGTCGGGAATGGCTACACCTTC; v_call: TRBV29-1; d_call: NA; clone_size: NA; j_call: TRBJ1-2
cdr3_aa: CATSHRDIGFNEQFF; cdr3_nt: TGTGCCACCAGTCACCGGGACATCGGGTTCAATGAGCAGTTCTTC; v_call: TRBV15; d_call: NA; clone_size: NA; j_call: TRBJ2-1
cdr3_aa: CASSYRDSGGYEQYF; cdr3_nt: TGTGCCAGCAGTTACCGGGATAGCGGGGGCTACGAGCAGTACTTC; v_call: TRBV6-5; d_call: TRBD2; clone_size: NA; j_call: TRBJ2-7
cdr3_aa: CAWSLGEGYEQYF; cdr3_nt: TGTGCCTGGAGTTTGGGGGAGGGCTACGAGCAGTACTTC; v_call: TRBV30; d_call: TRBD2; clone_size: NA; j_call: TRBJ2-7
cdr3_aa: CASSTGTINQPQHF; cdr3_nt: TGTGCCAGCAGTACCGGGACAATAAATCAGCCCCAGCATTTT; v_call: TRBV6-5; d_call: NA; clone_size: NA; j_call: TRBJ1-5
cdr3_aa: CASSPDRGNTIYF; cdr3_nt: TGTGCCAGCAGCCCCGACAGGGGAAACACCATATATTTT; v_call: TRBV5-4; d_call: NA; clone_size: few; j_call: TRBJ1-3
cdr3_aa: CASSFGGRGLFGNTIYF; cdr3_nt: TGTGCCAGCAGTTTTGGGGGAAGGGGGCTATTTGGAAACACCATATATTTT; v_call: TRBV28; d_call: TRBD1; clone_size: NA; j_call: TRBJ1-3
cdr3_aa: CASSPDSGQGSPLHF; cdr3_nt: TGTGCCAGCAGTCCTGACTCCGGGCAGGGTTCACCCCTCCACTTT; v_call: TRBV6-1; d_call: NA; clone_size: NA; j_call: TRBJ1-6
cdr3_aa: CASSLYTGGNSPLHF; cdr3_nt: TGTGCCAGCAGTTTATACACAGGGGGGAATTCACCCCTCCACTTT; v_call: TRBV27; d_call: TRBD1; clone_size: NA; j_call: TRBJ1-6
cdr3_aa: CSAPQVLKAFF; cdr3_nt: TGCAGTGCCCCCCAGGTGCTGAAAGCTTTCTTT; v_call: TRBV20-1; d_call: NA; clone_size: NA; j_call: TRBJ1-1
cdr3_aa: CAWSFGGQFSYEQYF; cdr3_nt: TGTGCCTGGAGTTTTGGGGGACAGTTCTCCTACGAGCAGTACTTC; v_call: TRBV30; d_call: TRBD1; clone_size: NA; j_call: TRBJ2-7
cdr3_aa: CASRWTEGNTEAFF; cdr3_nt: TGTGCCAGCAGGTGGACAGAGGGAAACACTGAAGCTTTCTTT; v_call: TRBV28; d_call: NA; clone_size: NA; j_call: TRBJ1-1
cdr3_aa: CSAQYGTGPSYEQYF; cdr3_nt: TGCAGCGCCCAATACGGGACAGGGCCTTCCTACGAGCAGTACTTC; v_call: TRBV29-1; d_call: TRBD1; clone_size: NA; j_call: TRBJ2-7
cdr3_aa: CASSIAGGADTQYF; cdr3_nt: TGTGCCAGTAGTATTGCGGGGGGGGCAGATACGCAGTATTTT; v_call: TRBV19; d_call: TRBD2; clone_size: NA; j_call: TRBJ2-3
cdr3_aa: CAWTHLWGRGGHTDTQYF; cdr3_nt: TGTGCCTGGACCCACTTGTGGGGGAGAGGGGGACACACAGATACGCAGTATTTT; v_call: TRBV30; d_call: NA; clone_size: NA; j_call: TRBJ2-3
cdr3_aa: CASSIRTVSNQPQHF; cdr3_nt: TGTGCCAGTAGTATCCGGACAGTTTCAAATCAGCCCCAGCATTTT; v_call: TRBV19; d_call: NA; clone_size: NA; j_call: TRBJ1-5
cdr3_aa: CASSEFGAVLPTQYF; cdr3_nt: TGTGCCAGCAGTGAATTTGGGGCAGTTCTTCCGACCCAGTACTTC; v_call: TRBV6-1; d_call: NA; clone_size: NA; j_call: TRBJ2-5
cdr3_aa: CASRQVNEKLFF; cdr3_nt: TGTGCCAGCAGGCAGGTAAACGAAAAACTGTTTTTT; v_call: TRBV28; d_call: NA; clone_size: NA; j_call: TRBJ1-4
cdr3_aa: CASSQRQGGYTF; cdr3_nt: TGTGCCAGCAGCCAAAGACAGGGGGGCTACACCTTC; v_call: TRBV7-2; d_call: TRBD1; clone_size: NA; j_call: TRBJ1-2
cdr3_aa: CASSYSSYQPQHF; cdr3_nt: TGTGCCAGCAGTTACTCGAGCTATCAGCCCCAGCATTTT; v_call: TRBV6-5; d_call: NA; clone_size: NA; j_call: TRBJ1-5
cdr3_aa: CASSPPTSTDTQYF; cdr3_nt: TGCGCCAGCAGCCCCCCCACAAGCACAGATACGCAGTATTTT; v_call: TRBV5-1; d_call: NA; clone_size: few; j_call: TRBJ2-3
cdr3_aa: CASSFTQGAGGYTF; cdr3_nt: TGTGCCAGCAGTTTTACGCAGGGGGCTGGTGGCTACACCTTC; v_call: TRBV28; d_call: TRBD1; clone_size: NA; j_call: TRBJ1-2
cdr3_aa: CASSLDSGTQYF; cdr3_nt: TGTGCCAGCAGCTTGGACTCGGGGACCCAGTACTTC; v_call: TRBV7-2; d_call: NA; clone_size: NA; j_call: TRBJ2-5
cdr3_aa: CASSEGTTNTGELFF; cdr3_nt: TGTGCCAGCAGTGAAGGGACTACGAACACCGGGGAGCTGTTTTTT; v_call: TRBV27; d_call: TRBD2; clone_size: NA; j_call: TRBJ2-2
cdr3_aa: CASSLDKWNRRAFF; cdr3_nt: TGTGCCAGCAGCTTAGACAAGTGGAATCGGCGGGCTTTCTTT; v_call: TRBV7-2; d_call: NA; clone_size: NA; j_call: TRBJ1-1
cdr3_aa: CASSQGQGIEAFF; cdr3_nt: TGTGCCAGCAGCCAAGGACAGGGGATCGAGGCTTTCTTT; v_call: TRBV6-1; d_call: TRBD1; clone_size: NA; j_call: TRBJ1-1
cdr3_aa: CASKRDRDNSPLHF; cdr3_nt: TGTGCCAGCAAGAGGGACAGGGATAATTCACCCCTCCACTTT; v_call: TRBV2; d_call: TRBD1; clone_size: once; j_call: TRBJ1-6
cdr3_aa: CAGTGVVNTEAFF; cdr3_nt: TGTGCCGGGACAGGGGTGGTGAACACTGAAGCTTTCTTT; v_call: TRBV30; d_call: TRBD1; clone_size: NA; j_call: TRBJ1-1
cdr3_aa: CASSQDLGVAGGLDEQFF; cdr3_nt: TGTGCCAGCAGCCAAGATTTAGGGGTAGCGGGGGGGCTCGATGAGCAGTTCTTC; v_call: TRBV4-2; d_call: TRBD2; clone_size: few; j_call: TRBJ2-1